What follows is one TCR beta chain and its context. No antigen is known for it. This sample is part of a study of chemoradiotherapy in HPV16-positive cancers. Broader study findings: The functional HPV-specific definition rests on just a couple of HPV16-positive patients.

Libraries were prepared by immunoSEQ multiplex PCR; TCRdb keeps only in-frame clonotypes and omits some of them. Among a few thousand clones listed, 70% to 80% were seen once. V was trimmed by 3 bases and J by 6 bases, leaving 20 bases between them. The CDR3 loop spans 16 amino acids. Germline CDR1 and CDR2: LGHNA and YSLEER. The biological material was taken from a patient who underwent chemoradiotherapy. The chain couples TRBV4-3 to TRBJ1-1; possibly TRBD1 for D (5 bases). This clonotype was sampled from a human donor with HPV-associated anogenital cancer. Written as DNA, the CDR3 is TGCGCCAGCAGCCACGGAGCGGGACGGATGAGCGCTGAAGCTTTCTTT. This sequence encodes CASSHGAGRMSAEAFF.